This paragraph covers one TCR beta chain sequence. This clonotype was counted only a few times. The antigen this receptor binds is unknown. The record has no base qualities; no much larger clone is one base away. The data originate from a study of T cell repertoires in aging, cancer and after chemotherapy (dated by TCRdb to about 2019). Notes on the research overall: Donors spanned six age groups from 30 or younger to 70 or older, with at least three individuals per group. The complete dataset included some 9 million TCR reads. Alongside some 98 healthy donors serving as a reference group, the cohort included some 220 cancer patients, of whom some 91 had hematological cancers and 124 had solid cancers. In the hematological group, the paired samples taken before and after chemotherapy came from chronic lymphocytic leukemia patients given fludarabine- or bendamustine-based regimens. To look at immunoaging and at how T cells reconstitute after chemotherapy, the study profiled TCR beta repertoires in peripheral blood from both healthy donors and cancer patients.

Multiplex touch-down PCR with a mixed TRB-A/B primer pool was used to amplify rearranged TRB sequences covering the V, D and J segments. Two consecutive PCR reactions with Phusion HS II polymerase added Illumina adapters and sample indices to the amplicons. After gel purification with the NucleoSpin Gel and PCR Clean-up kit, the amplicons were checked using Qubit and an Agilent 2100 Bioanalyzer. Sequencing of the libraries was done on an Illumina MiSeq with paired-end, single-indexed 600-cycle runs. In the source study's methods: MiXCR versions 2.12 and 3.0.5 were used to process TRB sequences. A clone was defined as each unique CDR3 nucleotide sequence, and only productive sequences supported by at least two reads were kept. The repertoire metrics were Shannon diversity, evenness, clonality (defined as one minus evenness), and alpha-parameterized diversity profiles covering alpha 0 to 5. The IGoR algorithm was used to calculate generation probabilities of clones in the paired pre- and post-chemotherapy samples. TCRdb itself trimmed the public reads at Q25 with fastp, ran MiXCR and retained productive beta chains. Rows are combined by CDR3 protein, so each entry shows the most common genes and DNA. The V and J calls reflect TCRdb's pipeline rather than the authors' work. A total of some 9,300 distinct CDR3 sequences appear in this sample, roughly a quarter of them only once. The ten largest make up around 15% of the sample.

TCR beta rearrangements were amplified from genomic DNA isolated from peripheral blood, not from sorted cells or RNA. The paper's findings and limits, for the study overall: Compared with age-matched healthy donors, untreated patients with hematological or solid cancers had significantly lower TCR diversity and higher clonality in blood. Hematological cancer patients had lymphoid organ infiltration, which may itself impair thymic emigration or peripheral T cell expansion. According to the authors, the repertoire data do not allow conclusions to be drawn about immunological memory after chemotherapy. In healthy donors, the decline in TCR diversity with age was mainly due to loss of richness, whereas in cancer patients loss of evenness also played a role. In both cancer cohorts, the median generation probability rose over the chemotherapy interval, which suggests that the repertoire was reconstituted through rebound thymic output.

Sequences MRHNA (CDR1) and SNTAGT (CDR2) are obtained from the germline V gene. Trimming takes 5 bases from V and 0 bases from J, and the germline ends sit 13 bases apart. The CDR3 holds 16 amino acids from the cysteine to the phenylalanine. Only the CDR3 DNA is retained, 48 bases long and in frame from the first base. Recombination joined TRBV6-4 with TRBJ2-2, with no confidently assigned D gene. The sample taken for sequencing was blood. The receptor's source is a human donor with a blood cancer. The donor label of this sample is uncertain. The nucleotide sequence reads TGTGCCAGCAGTCTAACTCCCCTCGCGAACACCGGGGAGCTGTTTTTT. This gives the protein CASSLTPLANTGELFF.